Listed here is a single T cell receptor (beta chain). This sample was taken from a study of blood T cell repertoires in COVID-19. Study-level information: From T cells, B-cell-depleted T cells, or PBMCs came the material, which was cDNA or gDNA.

The germline CDR1 and CDR2 sequences are LNHDA and SQIVND (reference sequence). CDR3 size: 13 residues. The V gene lost 4 bases and the J gene lost 8 bases, with 12 bases spanning the gap. Using immunoSEQ multiplex PCR, the repertoire was profiled, and TCRdb retains in-frame clones only, with some absent. The sample shows 200,000 to 250,000 clones, around 84% of them seen only once. Specimen: peripheral blood. The chain is built from TRBV19 and TRBJ2-1, with D perhaps TRBD2 (5 bases). The TCR originated in a human donor in a cohort sampled during active COVID-19. CDR3 bases: TGTGCCAGTAGTAGGGCTACTAGGTATGAGCAGTTCTTC. Its translation: CASSRATRYEQFF. Using reference TRBV19 and TRBJ2-1 for the parts outside the CDR3, the full variable domain is DGGITQSPKYLFRKEGQNVTLSCEQNLNHDAMYWYRQDPGQGLRLIYYSQIVNDFQKGDIAEGYSVSREKKESFPLTVTSAQKNPTAFYLCASSRATRYEQFFGPGTRLTVL.